These 18 T cell receptor beta chains were all obtained from the same sample, sequenced in a study of regulatory T cells in long-lasting Graves disease. Described time point: newly diagnosed GD, antithyroid drugs for less than 3 months. Generation of the TCR library employed RNA extracted from PBMCs. Building of the TCR beta libraries involved iRepertoire HTBI primers and Arm-PCR of CDR3 regions. TCRdb called the multiplex PCR reads again in MiXCR, with one record for every CDR3 protein. Of approximately 300,000 distinct CDR3 sequences in the sample, about a sixth were seen once. Sequencing was performed on peripheral blood mononuclear cells (PBMCs), taken at new diagnosis, from a patient treated with antithyroid drugs. These receptors originate from a female donor with Graves disease.

Regarding this clonotype: This likely stems from a read error, as it lies one base from a far larger clone. The gene calls are TRBV12-3 or TRBV12-4 and TRBJ2-7; D assignment may be TRBD1 or TRBD2 (5 bases each). This CDR3 comprises 15 residues. Trimming shortened V by 8 bases and J by 1 base, and 18 bases separated the two germline ends. CDR3 loop: CASGPRGAQSYEQYF. The CDR3 nucleotides read TGTGCCAGCGGTCCCCGAGGGGCCCAGTCCTACGAGCAGTACTTC.

The gene calls are TRBV9 and TRBJ2-2; 9 bases line up with TRBD2. J gave up 3 bases and V 0 bases, and 6 bases lay outside the gene matches. CDR1 SGDLS and CDR2 YYNGEE come from the germline V gene. CDR3 size: 17 residues. CDR3 bases: TGTGCCAGCAGCGTAGCTACTAGCGGGTCTTACACCGGGGAGCTGTTTTTT. Translated: CASSVATSGSYTGELFF.

The chain uses TRBV11-2 and TRBJ2-1; TRBD1 matches at 7 bases. The CDR3 loop spans 14 amino acids. The germline CDR1 and CDR2 sequences are SGHAT and FQNNGV. V dropped 3 bases and J dropped 5; count of bases not matched to a gene: 4. The CDR3 loop is CASSLDRTDNEQFF. The CDR3 DNA follows: TGTGCCAGCAGCTTGGACAGGACGGACAATGAGCAGTTCTTC.

This clonotype appeared many times. The J gene is TRBJ1-2, the V gene TRBV9; 8 nucleotides match TRBD1. CDR3 length equals 14 residues. The germline gives CDR1 SGDLS, CDR2 YYNGEE. Losses at the gene ends were 2 bases for V and 7 bases for J; bases not matched to a gene: 7. The CDR3 is CASSVGTGLGGYTF. CDR3 nucleotides: TGTGCCAGCAGCGTTGGGACAGGACTGGGTGGCTACACCTTC.

This clonotype was found a few times. V gene TRBV10-3 combines with J gene TRBJ2-3, with a possible D match to TRBD2 (5 bases). CDR1 is ENHRY and CDR2 is SYGVKD in the germline V gene. V was clipped by 3 bases and J by 11 bases, with 21 bases between them. The CDR3 length is 15 residues. CDR3 nucleotides: TGTGCCATCAGTGATTTGACTACTCCCGAGATCGGGCAGTATTTT. Its translation is CAISDLTTPEIGQYF.

This clonotype was counted ten times or more. The chain is built from TRBV18 and TRBJ2-5, with 11 bases lining up with TRBD2. The CDR3 consists of 16 residues. Germline V lookup: CDR1 KGHSH, CDR2 LQKENI. The trim removed 4 bases at V and 5 bases at J, leaving 9 bases unmatched. CDR3 in amino acids: CASSQTPTSGTETQYF. In DNA form, the CDR3 reads TGTGCCAGCTCACAAACTCCGACTAGCGGGACGGAGACCCAGTACTTC.

This clonotype was observed many times. The CDR3 here is CASSMVREASYEQYF. The CDR3 region has the DNA TGTGCCAGTAGTATGGTGCGGGAGGCTTCCTACGAGCAGTACTTC. This chain connects TRBV19 to TRBJ2-7; 8 bases agree with TRBD2. J lost 1 base, V lost 3 bases, and 5 bases had no gene match. Looked up from germline, CDR1 is LNHDA and CDR2 is SQIVND (reference sequence). This CDR3 has 15 amino acids.

Many counts were recorded for this clonotype. The chain employs TRBV6-1 and TRBJ2-7, with D uncertain. Germline values: CDR1 MNHNS, CDR2 SASEGT. The V end was cut by 6 bases, the J end by 5 bases, with 17 bases between. The CDR3 totals 14 residues. CDR3 sequence reads: CASRFTDAHHEQYF. The CDR3 nucleotides are TGTGCCAGCAGGTTTACAGACGCGCACCACGAGCAGTACTTC.

This clonotype has just a few counts. The chain has TRBV6-5 and TRBJ2-7; 7 nucleotides align to TRBD1. Germline CDR1 and CDR2: MNHEY and SVGAGI. The CDR3 runs 23 residues. With 0 bases clipped from V and 1 base from J, the junction kept 27 bases outside the gene matches. The CDR3 region is CASSYSKIIFRWTGTGFSYEQYF. The CDR3 coding sequence is TGTGCCAGCAGTTACTCGAAAATAATTTTTAGGTGGACAGGTACGGGATTTTCCTACGAGCAGTACTTC.

This clonotype was picked up a small number of times. The J gene is TRBJ2-5, the V gene TRBV2; perhaps TRBD1 as D (6 bases). Deletions cut 6 bases from V and 5 bases from J, with 19 bases between. CDR3 size: 15 residues. Germline values: CDR1 SNHLY, CDR2 FYNNEI. This chain's CDR3 is CASSRSQGKEETQYF. The CDR3, as DNA: TGTGCCAGCAGCCGTTCACAGGGTAAGGAGGAGACCCAGTACTTC. Together with reference TRBV2 and TRBJ2-5, the CDR3 gives the full variable domain: EPEVTQTPSHQVTQMGQEVILRCVPISNHLYFYWYRQILGQKVEFLVSFYNNEISEKSEIFDDQFSVERPDGSNFTLKIRSTKLEDSAMYFCASSRSQGKEETQYFGPGTRLLVL.

This clonotype was seen repeatedly, ten times or more. J is TRBJ1-5 and V is TRBV19; D gene uncertain. The CDR3 loop spans 12 amino acids. V was clipped by 3 bases and J by 5 bases, with 5 bases between them. The germline V gene has CDR1 LNHDA and CDR2 SQIVND (reference sequence). The CDR3: CASSMGYQPQHF. CDR3 bases: TGTGCCAGTAGTATGGGTTATCAGCCCCAGCATTTT.

This clonotype was observed many times. The V call is TRBV7-9, the J call TRBJ2-2; 7 bases match TRBD1. V trimming: 8 bases; J trimming: 5 bases; junction bases outside the gene matches: 5. The germline CDR1 and CDR2 sequences are SEHNR and FQNEAQ (reference sequence). The CDR3 covers 13 residues. The CDR3 spells CASLPGGTGELFF. The DNA for the CDR3 is TGTGCCAGCTTACCAGGGGGAACCGGGGAGCTGTTTTTT.

This clonotype was detected ten times or more. This chain joins TRBV9 and TRBJ2-7; 11 bases are a match to TRBD2. Per germline, CDR1 SGDLS and CDR2 YYNGEE. CDR3 size: 14 residues. After removal of 5 bases from V and 3 bases from J, the junction contained 4 bases not matched to a gene. The CDR3 loop reads CASSIAGGGYEQYF. The DNA of the CDR3 is TGTGCCAGCAGTATAGCGGGAGGGGGCTACGAGCAGTACTTC.

This clonotype was detected ten times or more. J is TRBJ2-1 and V is TRBV29-1, with 9 positions matching TRBD1. This CDR3 contains 14 residues. With 1 base clipped from V and 8 bases from J, the junction kept 6 bases outside the gene matches. The germline V gene encodes CDR1 SQVTM and CDR2 ANQGSEA. The CDR3: CSVEGTGVSDEQFF. CDR3 bases: TGCAGCGTTGAAGGGACAGGGGTCTCCGATGAGCAGTTCTTC.

V is TRBV2 and J is TRBJ1-2; TRBD1 aligns across 8 bases. The CDR3 has 15 amino acids. J lost 4 bases, V lost 2 bases, and 6 bases had no gene match. From germline, CDR1 is SNHLY and CDR2 FYNNEI. In DNA, the CDR3 is TGTGCCAGCAGTGAAATGGACAGGGTCGGCTATGGCTACACCTTC. Translation: CASSEMDRVGYGYTF.

CDR3 protein: CASSQDLQGGQPQHF. CDR3 sequence (DNA): TGTGCCAGCAGCCAAGACCTACAGGGCGGTCAGCCCCAGCATTTT. The chain has TRBV3-1 and TRBJ1-5, with D possibly being TRBD1 (6 bases). Germline CDR1 and CDR2: LGHDT and YNNKEL (reference sequence). This CDR3 is 15 amino acids long. Trimming took off 0 bases at V and 6 bases at J, with 12 bases between the two ends. Supplemented by reference TRBV3-1 and TRBJ1-5, the full variable domain reads DTAVSQTPKYLVTQMGNDKSIKCEQNLGHDTMYWYKQDSKKFLKIMFSYNNKELIINETVPNRFSPKSPDKAHLNLHINSLELGDSAVYFCASSQDLQGGQPQHFGDGTRLSIL.

The chain combines TRBV29-1 with TRBJ2-7; 8 nucleotides match TRBD2. The V and J ends lost 4 bases and 2 bases, in that order; junction bases with no gene match: 4. In germline, CDR1 is SQVTM, CDR2 ANQGSEA. This CDR3 has 13 residues. CDR3 nucleotide sequence: TGCAGCGTTGTAGCGGGATCCACCTACGAGCAGTACTTC. Encoded protein: CSVVAGSTYEQYF.

This clonotype was counted many times. The CDR3 DNA is TGTGCCAGCACCATCCGGGCGGCTAGTTCTAATGAAAAACTGTTTTTT. Translation gives CASTIRAASSNEKLFF. The rearrangement uses TRBV5-5 and TRBJ1-4, with D hard to call. Germline V lookup: CDR1 SGHKS, CDR2 YYEKEE (reference sequence). V dropped 6 bases and J dropped 3 bases, with 18 bases sitting between them. The CDR3 is made up of 16 amino acids.